This T cell receptor (beta chain) was sequenced for a study of early T cells in non-severe SARS-CoV-2 infection. MiXCR, applied by TCRdb to the 5' RACE reads, yields one record per CDR3 protein. This repertoire shows around 64,000 distinct CDR3 sequences, 11% found once; its top ten account for about 5.8%. At least ten counts were recorded for this clonotype. Trimming took 6 bases from V and 2 from J, leaving 14 bases between them. This CDR3 region has 14 residues. In germline, CDR1 is MDHEN, CDR2 SYDVKM. This receptor was taken from an adult who was a healthcare worker with PCR-confirmed SARS-CoV-2 infection or an uninfected control (not recorded which). The starting material was whole blood, obtained at baseline. The V call is TRBV28, the J call TRBJ2-7, with D maybe TRBD2 (6 bases). The CDR3 here is CASSTDGGAYEQYF. CDR3 coding DNA: TGTGCCAGCAGCACGGACGGAGGGGCCTACGAGCAGTACTTC.